Detailed here is one T cell receptor beta chain. The data are from a study of blood T cell repertoires in COVID-19. Assay: immunoSEQ multiplex PCR; the TCRdb copy retains only in-frame clones and omits some. The repertoire has fewer than 400,000 clones, roughly 85% of them found once; the top ten carry approximately 3.6%. The CDR3 has 12 amino acids. Germline assignment: CDR1 SEHNR and CDR2 FQNEAQ (reference sequence). Trimming removed 5 bases from V and 7 bases from J, with 11 bases in between. This chain uses TRBV7-9 with TRBJ2-5; the D is unclear. The sequenced sample consisted of peripheral blood. The receptor comes from a woman between 18 and 29 years old with acute or convalescent COVID-19. The DNA of the CDR3 is TGTGCCAGCAGCGTCCCCTCAGGGACCCAGTACTTC. Amino acids: CASSVPSGTQYF.